Below, one T cell receptor (beta chain) is given with its context. What it binds is unknown. Sequenced by immunoSEQ multiplex PCR; TCRdb stores in-frame clones only, minus some. The profile shows some 95,000 clones, around 85% of them singletons. This sample was included in a study of T cell responses to AZD1222 COVID-19 vaccine. Study conclusions and caveats: Only a handful of people who got AZD1222 tested seropositive at baseline.

The CDR3 spans 17 residues. Trimming cost V 0 bases and J 5 bases, with 19 bases left between them. Germline loops: CDR1 SGHNT, CDR2 YENEEA. This TCR was recovered from an adult in good health. The specimen comprised peripheral blood, sampled on day 0 of AZD1222 vaccination. This sequence joins TRBV11-3 and TRBJ2-5; D is uncertain. Here the CDR3 reads CASSLDGTRRRAETQYF. For the CDR3, the DNA is TGTGCCAGCAGCTTAGATGGTACGAGGAGAAGGGCGGAGACCCAGTACTTC.